This note documents a single TCR beta chain sequence. As yet, its antigen is unknown. The data originate from a study of shared clonotypes between healthy human individuals. In the study overall: Every donor yielded three CD4 naive, three CD4 memory, two CD8 naive and one CD8 memory plate. The study's findings and limits: Depth was large, yet rarefaction showed that sorted-subset sequencing was incomplete. Naive CD4 clonotypes overlapped across a handful of donors at around 5%.

The naive CD8 fraction comprised CD45RO-negative cells positively selected for CCR7 and excluded terminally differentiated effector memory CD45RA+ cells. In the source study's methods: Junction-only sequences without quality scores came from ImmunoSEQ, so filtering differed. The method was immunoSEQ multiplex PCR; TCRdb's version includes in-frame clones alone and lacks a portion of them. V, J and clone size were drawn from that table, and D and trimming were deduced from the DNA. The sample consists of some 2.1 million clones, roughly 94% of them appearing once. Per germline, CDR1 SGHAT and CDR2 FQNNGV. CDR3 length equals 13 residues. Trimming took 5 bases from V and 4 from J; bases not matched to a gene: 2.

The TCR was taken from a man between 18 and 29 years old in good health. The gene calls are TRBV11-2 and TRBJ1-2; the match to TRBD1 covers 9 bases. The sample taken for sequencing was naive CD8+ T cells sorted from blood. CDR3 region: CASSLTGGYGYTF. The CDR3 nucleotides read TGTGCCAGCAGCCTGACAGGGGGCTATGGCTACACCTTC.